This TCR beta chain was captured in a study of siplizumab effects on memory and regulatory T cells. Overall study findings and caveats: A major contribution to the alloresponse seemed to be made by naive T cells, which seemed more diverse than memory cells.

As concerns this clone: Its antigen is not known.

Sequenced by immunoSEQ multiplex PCR; TCRdb stores in-frame clones only, minus some. This table holds under 110,000 clones, roughly 91% found once. This TCR derives from a human donor in good health. Specimen: non-Treg CD4+ T cells sorted from blood.

This CDR3 reads CASSASDRGNNYEQYF. The CDR3 DNA sequence: TGTGCCAGCAGTGCCTCTGACAGGGGGAATAACTACGAGCAGTACTTC. The chain joins TRBV6-4 to TRBJ2-7; 9 bases align to TRBD1. J was trimmed by 3 bases and V by 4 bases; bases with no gene match: 10. The CDR3 consists of 16 residues. Germline V gene data show CDR1 as MRHNA and CDR2 as SNTAGT.